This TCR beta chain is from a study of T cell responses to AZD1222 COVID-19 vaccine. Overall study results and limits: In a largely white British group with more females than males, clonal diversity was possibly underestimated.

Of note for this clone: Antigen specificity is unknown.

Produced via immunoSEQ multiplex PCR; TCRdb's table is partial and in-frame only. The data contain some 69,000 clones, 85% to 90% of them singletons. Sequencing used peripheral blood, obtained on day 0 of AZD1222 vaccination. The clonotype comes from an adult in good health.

The CDR3 bases are TGTGCCAGCAGCGTAGTGGGGGGCCCCCCTAATGAGCAGTTCTTC. Protein: CASSVVGGPPNEQFF. This chain links TRBV9 with TRBJ2-1; tentatively, D is TRBD1 or TRBD2 (6 bases each). The V and J ends lost 0 bases and 7 bases respectively, with 14 bases between them. Germline loops: CDR1 SGDLS, CDR2 YYNGEE. CDR3 length equals 15 residues.